This entry lists 7 T cell receptor beta chains sequenced from one sample in a study of shared clonotypes between healthy human individuals. Some clones are missing from TCRdb's copy, which holds only in-frame ones; the method was immunoSEQ multiplex PCR. The sample consists of about 1.5 million clones, approximately 98% of them appearing once. Material: naive CD4+ T cells sorted from blood. Subset: CD45RA+ positively selected. The origin of the receptors is a man younger than 40 in good health.

The chain recombines TRBV4-3 with TRBJ1-1; the D is unclear. Germline V gives CDR1 LGHNA, CDR2 YSLEER. The ends were cut back, 2 bases at V and 3 bases at J, with 13 bases in the middle. CDR3 size: 15 residues. The CDR3 is CASSQYRNGDTEAFF. DNA of the CDR3: TGCGCCAGCAGCCAATACCGGAACGGAGACACTGAAGCTTTCTTT.

This clone appeared once. Other DNA variants within this sample encode the same CDR3. This chain uses TRBV5-6 with TRBJ2-5; weak D call: TRBD1 (6 bases). The CDR3 consists of 13 residues. V shed 4 bases and J shed 5 bases, with 12 bases lying between them. CDR1 is SGHDT and CDR2 is YYEEEE in the germline V gene. This chain's CDR3 is CASSLQGTETQYF. CDR3 sequence (DNA): TGTGCCAGCAGCCTACAGGGCACCGAGACCCAGTACTTC.

V usage is TRBV11-2 and J usage is TRBJ2-5; D not resolved. Germline CDR1 and CDR2: SGHAT and FQNNGV. This CDR3 has 15 amino acids. Trimming shortened V by 1 base and J by 2 bases, and 11 bases separated the two germline ends. The CDR3: CASSLGTITQETQYF. CDR3 nucleotide sequence: TGTGCCAGCAGCTTAGGAACAATAACTCAAGAGACCCAGTACTTC.

The table lists this clone with a count of one. Other DNA sequences in the same sample also yield this CDR3. The J gene is TRBJ2-7, the V gene TRBV11-2; a weak D match, TRBD2 (6 bases). The CDR3 runs 14 residues. Germline CDR1 is SGHAT and CDR2 is FQNNGV. The V gene lost 1 base and the J gene lost 4 bases, with 11 bases spanning the gap. In DNA form, the CDR3 reads TGTGCCAGCAGCTTAGGCGGAGGGAGTTACGAGCAGTACTTC. This translates into CASSLGGGSYEQYF. The complete variable domain, with remaining parts taken from reference TRBV11-2 and TRBJ2-7, reads EAGVAQSPRYKIIEKRQSVAFWCNPISGHATLYWYQQILGQGPKLLIQFQNNGVVDDSQLPKDRFSAERLKGVDSTLKIQPAKLEDSAVYLCASSLGGGSYEQYFGPGTRLTVT.

This chain joins TRBV6-5 and TRBJ2-1; 7 bases fit TRBD2. The germline gives CDR1 MNHEY, CDR2 SVGAGI. The CDR3 loop spans 15 amino acids. Germline trimming cut 2 bases from V and 4 bases from J; bases unmatched to any gene: 5. CDR3 sequence (DNA): TGTGCCAGCAGTTACGGGACTATGCCTTACAATGAGCAGTTCTTC. It is translated as CASSYGTMPYNEQFF.

This clone was recorded only once. The J gene is TRBJ2-7, the V gene TRBV5-5; TRBD2 aligns across 10 bases. V lost 7 bases to trimming and J lost 4 bases; unmatched junction nucleotides: 5. The CDR3 covers 13 residues. Germline CDR1 and CDR2: SGHKS and YYEKEE (reference sequence). The CDR3, as DNA: TGTGCCAGCCATGGACTAGCGGAGTACGAGCAGTACTTC. Translated: CASHGLAEYEQYF.

This sequence joins TRBV7-3 and TRBJ2-7, with D perhaps being TRBD1 or TRBD2 (5 bases each). Deletions cut 1 base from V and 7 bases from J, with 11 bases between. Per the germline V gene, CDR1 is SGHTA and CDR2 is FQGTGA. This CDR3 spans 13 amino acids. The DNA for the CDR3 is TGTGCCAGCAGCTTAATAAGGGGCGGGGAGCAGTACTTC. Translation gives CASSLIRGGEQYF.